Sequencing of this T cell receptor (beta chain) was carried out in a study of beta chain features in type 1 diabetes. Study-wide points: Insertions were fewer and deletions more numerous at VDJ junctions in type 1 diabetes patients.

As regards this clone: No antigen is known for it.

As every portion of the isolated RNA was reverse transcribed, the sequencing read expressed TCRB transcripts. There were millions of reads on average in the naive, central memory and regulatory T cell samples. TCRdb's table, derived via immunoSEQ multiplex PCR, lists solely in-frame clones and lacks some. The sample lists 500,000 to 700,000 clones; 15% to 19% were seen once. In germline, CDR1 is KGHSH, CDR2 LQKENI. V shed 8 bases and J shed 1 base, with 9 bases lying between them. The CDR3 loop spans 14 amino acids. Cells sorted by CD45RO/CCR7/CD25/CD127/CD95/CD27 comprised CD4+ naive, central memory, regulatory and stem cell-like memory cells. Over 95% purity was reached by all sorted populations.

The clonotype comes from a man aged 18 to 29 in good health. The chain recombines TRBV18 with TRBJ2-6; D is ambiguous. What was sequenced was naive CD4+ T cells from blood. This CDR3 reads CASKRDSGANVLTF. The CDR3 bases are TGTGCCAGCAAACGCGATTCTGGGGCCAACGTCCTGACTTTC.